Below, one TCR beta chain is given with its context. Antigen unknown. This entry is derived from a study of shared clonotypes between healthy human individuals. General study points: Donor scarcity curtailed the genetic and exposure-history diversity represented herein.

The CDR3 covers 14 residues. The germline V and J ends were trimmed by 8 bases and 0 bases, with 11 bases remaining between them. Germline loops: CDR1 MNHEY, CDR2 SMNVEV (reference sequence). CD8 cells classed as naive were CD45RO-negative and positively selected for CCR7, excluding terminally differentiated effector memory CD45RA+ cells. The table came from immunoSEQ multiplex PCR; TCRdb's copy has only in-frame clones and leaves some out. The sample records more than 2 million clones, just under 95% being singletons. This chain connects TRBV27 to TRBJ1-3; D gene unclear. This sequence originates from a man between 18 and 29 years old in good health. Some clones in this sample may be carry-over from other donors' samples. The source material was naive CD8+ T cells from PBMCs. The CDR3 sequence is CASGSSVSGNTIYF. Here the CDR3 DNA reads TGTGCCAGCGGCAGCTCCGTCTCTGGAAACACCATATATTTT.